This T cell receptor beta chain was recovered during a study of vaccination effects on CD4 cells after COVID-19. Assay: immunoSEQ multiplex PCR; the TCRdb copy retains only in-frame clones and omits some. The sample has just under 75,000 clones; approximately 73% are singletons. The culture ran for roughly 10 days before CD4+ T cells were isolated. Two doses of BNT162b2 or mRNA-1273 vaccine were administered to participants. In germline, CDR1 is GTSNPN, CDR2 SVGIG (reference sequence). The CDR3 runs 11 residues. The junction had 4 bases not matched to a gene; V was cut back by 4 bases and J by 8 bases. On this clone: Its antigen is not known.

Here the sequenced sample was CD4+ T cells from PBMCs cultured without peptide, taken after COVID-19 vaccination. This clonotype was obtained from a human donor who received a COVID-19 vaccine. This chain uses TRBV30 with TRBJ1-1; TRBD1 agrees at 7 bases. The CDR3 protein is CAWNRDREAFF. The CDR3 DNA sequence: TGTGCCTGGAACCGGGACAGAGAAGCTTTCTTT.